The clone carrying this T cell receptor beta chain was seen repeatedly, ten times or more. The data are from a study of CD8 T cells in ankylosing spondylitis. TCRdb reprocessed the 5' RACE reads with MiXCR, giving one entry per CDR3 protein. The sample consists of about 130,000 distinct CDR3 sequences, 7% of them appearing once. The CDR3 runs to 14 residues. Germline lookup yields CDR1 SGHTA and CDR2 FQGNSA. The V gene end was trimmed by 4 bases and the J gene end by 2 bases; junction bases not matched to a gene: 3. The sequenced sample was blood, either unsorted or a sorted T cell fraction (not recorded which). The chain links TRBV7-2 to TRBJ2-3; 7 bases match TRBD2. This TCR derives from a male donor with ankylosing spondylitis or in good health (not recorded which). CDR3 nucleotides: TGTGCCAGCAGCTGGAGCGGGACCACAGATACGCAGTATTTT. Its translation: CASSWSGTTDTQYF. Filled out from reference TRBV7-2 and TRBJ2-3, the complete variable domain reads GAGVSQSPSNKVTEKGKDVELRCDPISGHTALYWYRQSLGQGLEFLIYFQGNSAPDKSGLPSDRFSAERTGGSVSTLTIQRTQQEDSAVYLCASSWSGTTDTQYFGPGTRLTVL.